One sample yielded the 13 T cell receptor beta chains listed below, sequenced in a study of PD-L1 blockade in urothelial cancer. Time point defined: pretreatment peripheral blood. Using immunoSEQ multiplex PCR, the repertoire was profiled, and TCRdb retains in-frame clones only, with some absent. The sample includes 30,000 to 50,000 clones, approximately 91% of them seen just once. Sequences were derived from PBMCs, sampled around atezolizumab (anti-PD-L1) treatment. The receptors stem from an older woman with urothelial cancer.

V usage is TRBV5-4 and J usage is TRBJ2-6; TRBD1 matches at 10 bases. CDR3 length: 17 residues. J was trimmed by 4 bases and V by 6 bases; bases with no gene match: 10. Germline lookup yields CDR1 SGHNT and CDR2 YYREEE (reference sequence). The CDR3 protein is CASNPGQGVRGANVLTF. CDR3 nucleotide sequence: TGTGCCAGCAACCCTGGACAGGGGGTGAGGGGGGCCAACGTCCTGACTTTC. Drawing the rest from reference TRBV5-4 and TRBJ2-6, the complete variable domain is ETGVTQSPTHLIKTRGQQVTLRCSSQSGHNTVSWYQQALGQGPQFIFQYYREEENGRGNFPPRFSGLQFPNYSSELNVNALELDDSALYLCASNPGQGVRGANVLTFGAGSRLTVL.

This chain joins TRBV7-3 and TRBJ2-3; 12 bases map to TRBD2. The CDR3 runs 14 residues. V shed 5 bases, J shed 5 bases, and the junction held 2 bases outside the gene matches. CDR1 and CDR2 (germline): SGHTA, FQGTGA. DNA for the CDR3: TGTGCCAGCAGCCAGGGACTAGCGGGAGATACGCAGTATTTT. It translates to CASSQGLAGDTQYF.

This clone was observed a few times. The rearrangement joins TRBV15 to TRBJ2-3; D is perhaps TRBD2 (6 bases). CDR3 size: 16 residues. V was cut by 0 bases and J by 1 base, with 11 bases left in between. Germline loops: CDR1 LNHNV, CDR2 YYDKDF (reference sequence). As DNA, the CDR3 is TGTGCCACCAGCAGAGATGGTAGCGGAGGCACAGATACGCAGTATTTT. It yields the protein CATSRDGSGGTDTQYF.

The chain uses TRBV21-1 and TRBJ2-7; the table names TRBD1, a call not compared with the DNA. TRBV21-1 is shown as a pseudogene. The CDR3 length is 14 residues. Here the CDR3 reads CASSKGQGPYEQYF. The CDR3 nucleotides read TGTGCCAGCAGCAAGGGACAGGGACCCTACGAGCAGTACTTC.

This clone appeared a few times. V gene TRBV2 combines with J gene TRBJ1-3, with 8 bases fitting TRBD1. J gave up 4 bases and V 6 bases, and 5 bases lay outside the gene matches. The length of the CDR3 is 14 residues. Germline-derived CDR1 and CDR2 are SNHLY and FYNNEI. For the CDR3, the DNA is TGTGCCAGCAGGGACAGGGTCTCAGGAAACACCATATATTTT. It encodes CASRDRVSGNTIYF.

The chain joins TRBV7-6 to TRBJ2-2; possible D gene TRBD1, 7 bases. The CDR3 runs 15 residues. Germline loops: CDR1 SGHVS, CDR2 FNYEAQ. The germline V and J ends were trimmed by 2 bases and 3 bases, with 10 bases remaining between them. CDR3 loop: CASSLQGGYTGELFF. The CDR3 DNA reads as TGTGCCAGCAGCTTACAGGGGGGTTACACCGGGGAGCTGTTTTTT.

The chain employs TRBV18 and TRBJ2-5; 11 bases line up with TRBD1. CDR3 length: 15 residues. V was clipped by 1 base and J by 7 bases; unmatched bases: 5. The germline V gene has CDR1 KGHSH and CDR2 LQKENI. The DNA for the CDR3 is TGTGCCAGCTCACCACGGACAGGGGGCGGGTCGACCCAGTACTTC. Protein: CASSPRTGGGSTQYF.

V and J are TRBV14 and TRBJ2-1; TRBD2 matches 9 bases. Trimming took 0 bases from V and 5 from J; bases not matched to a gene: 5. Germline assignment: CDR1 SGHDN and CDR2 FVKESK. The CDR3 is 16 residues long. CDR3 region: CASSQDTSGPNNEQFF. CDR3 DNA: TGTGCCAGCAGCCAAGATACTAGCGGGCCCAACAATGAGCAGTTCTTC.

The J gene is TRBJ2-7, the V gene TRBV19; 11 nucleotides match TRBD1. This CDR3 contains 13 residues. The V gene end was trimmed by 9 bases and the J gene end by 3 bases; junction bases not matched to a gene: 4. Germline loops: CDR1 LNHDA, CDR2 SQIVND (reference sequence). CDR3 nucleotides: TGTGCCAGCAGAGGGACAGGGGGCTACGAGCAGTACTTC. Protein product: CASRGTGGYEQYF.

The chain couples TRBV7-9 to TRBJ2-7, with D unresolved. Germline V gives CDR1 SEHNR, CDR2 FQNEAQ (reference sequence). This CDR3 is 15 amino acids long. V dropped 5 bases and J dropped 2 bases, with 16 bases sitting between them. CDR3 protein: CASSPQAGSAYEQYF. The CDR3, as DNA: TGTGCCAGCAGCCCCCAGGCCGGTTCGGCCTACGAGCAGTACTTC. Full variable domain (missing parts from reference TRBV7-9 and TRBJ2-7): DTGVSQNPRHKITKRGQNVTFRCDPISEHNRLYWYRQTLGQGPEFLTYFQNEAQLEKSRLLSDRFSAERPKGSFSTLEIQRTEQGDSAMYLCASSPQAGSAYEQYFGPGTRLTVT.

The chain is built from TRBV7-9 and TRBJ2-7; 8 bases align to TRBD2. The CDR3 has 15 residues. The V segment lost 4 bases and the J segment 0 bases; nucleotides outside the gene matches: 5. Per germline, CDR1 SEHNR and CDR2 FQNEAQ (reference sequence). The DNA of the CDR3 is TGTGCCAGCAGCTACCCAGCGGGAGCCTCCTACGAGCAGTACTTC. Protein: CASSYPAGASYEQYF.

The chain carries TRBV5-1 and TRBJ2-1; TRBD2 matches 11 bases. J lost 7 bases, V lost 0 bases, and 18 bases had no gene match. Germline V gives CDR1 SGHRS, CDR2 YFSETQ. The CDR3 totals 20 residues. Written as DNA, the CDR3 is TGCGCCAGCAGCTTGGAAAGGCCTAGCGGGAGGAGGATAGCGGGAAATGAGCAGTTCTTC. Protein sequence: CASSLERPSGRRIAGNEQFF.

The chain recombines TRBV18 with TRBJ2-1; 8 bases map to TRBD2. The ends lost 1 base at V and 2 bases at J; junction bases unmatched: 1. The CDR3 extends over 15 amino acids. CDR1 is KGHSH, CDR2 LQKENI, per germline. CDR3 nucleotides: TGTGCCAGCTCACCACGGCGGGAGGCCTACAATGAGCAGTTCTTC. Translating gives CASSPRREAYNEQFF.